Below, 28 T cell receptor beta chains from the same sample are listed, as sequenced in a study of CD4 T cells in lung cancer. Their antigens are not known. Mutant 27-mer peptides stimulated the PBMCs for over ten days before restimulation with peptide-pulsed autologous B cells. Sorting by cytokine capture selected live IFNgamma-secreting T cells after peptide-pulsed B cell restimulation. At 3 or 10 cells per well, sorted cells grew for about 13 to 21 days. Method: immunoSEQ multiplex PCR; TCRdb's copy keeps in-frame clones and lacks some. The profile shows 250 to 300 clones, around nine tenths of them singletons. What was sequenced was a CD4+ T cell line or clone grown in culture. Source of these receptors: a woman aged 60-70 years with non-small cell lung cancer. Some clones in this sample may be carry-over from other donors' samples.

This chain links TRBV10-3 with TRBJ1-3; TRBD1 might be the D (5 bases). This CDR3 comprises 14 residues. Trimming removed 11 bases at V and 0 bases at J, with 14 bases between. The germline CDR1 and CDR2 sequences are ENHRY and SYGVKD. CDR3 sequence (DNA): TGTGCCGTGGGGGGTCTAAACTCTGGAAACACCATATATTTT. It yields the protein CAVGGLNSGNTIYF.

This chain links TRBV21-1 with TRBJ2-3. TRBV21-1 is a pseudogene locus. This CDR3 contains 14 residues. The CDR3 spells CAGLRALRTDTQYF. As DNA, the CDR3 is TGTGCTGGCCTAAGGGCGCTTCGCACAGATACGCAGTATTTT.

V gene TRBV4-1 combines with J gene TRBJ2-2; D is possibly TRBD2 (6 bases). CDR3 length: 16 residues. The V end was cut by 8 bases, the J end by 0 bases, with 16 bases between. CDR1 MGHRA and CDR2 YSYEKL come from the germline V gene. CDR3 sequence: CASRGKPGTNTGELFF. CDR3 in DNA: TGCGCCAGCCGCGGGAAGCCTGGGACGAACACCGGGGAGCTGTTTTTT.

This clone was observed a single time. This chain links TRBV7-9 with TRBJ1-2; maybe TRBD1 (6 bases). The CDR3 is 14 residues long. The V gene lost 4 bases and the J gene lost 5 bases, with 14 bases spanning the gap. In germline, CDR1 is SEHNR, CDR2 FQNEAQ (reference sequence). CDR3 region: CASSSDDRFYGYTF. In nucleotides, the CDR3 is TGTGCCAGCAGCTCCGACGACAGGTTTTATGGCTACACCTTC.

CDR3 sequence reads: CASSPLKIETNTEAFF. CDR3 DNA: TGTGCCAGCTCACCTCTCAAAATAGAAACGAACACTGAAGCTTTCTTT. The chain employs TRBV18 and TRBJ1-1; D is unclear. Trimming took off 3 bases at V and 1 base at J, with 15 bases between the two ends. This CDR3 has 16 amino acids. Germline values: CDR1 KGHSH, CDR2 LQKENI.

This chain connects TRBV30 to TRBJ2-7; D may be TRBD2 (6 bases). Trimming pared 0 bases from V and 6 bases from J, leaving 9 bases between. CDR1 is GTSNPN and CDR2 is SVGIG in the germline V gene (reference sequence). The CDR3 contains 12 residues. CDR3 sequence: CAWSVGGPEQYF. CDR3 in DNA: TGTGCCTGGAGTGTAGGAGGGCCCGAGCAGTACTTC.

This clone has a handful of counts. This sequence joins TRBV7-9 and TRBJ1-5; D gene unclear. The CDR3 totals 12 residues. The germline CDR1 and CDR2 sequences are SEHNR and FQNEAQ (reference sequence). Trimming stripped 4 bases from V and 0 bases from J, with 1 base between. The DNA for the CDR3 is TGTGCCAGCAGCTATAGCAATCAGCCCCAGCATTTT. It is translated as CASSYSNQPQHF.

The J gene is TRBJ1-2, the V gene TRBV7-2; weak D call: TRBD1 (6 bases). The CDR3 length is 16 residues. Trimming stripped 5 bases from V and 2 bases from J, with 18 bases between. The V gene's germline CDR1 is SGHTA and CDR2 FQGNSA. The CDR3 DNA follows: TGTGCCAGCAGCACCGGAGGAGGGGGGCGGAACTATGGCTACACCTTC. Translated: CASSTGGGGRNYGYTF.

The V call is TRBV7-2, the J call TRBJ1-2, with D tentatively TRBD1 (5 bases). Trimming removed 2 bases at V and 3 bases at J, with 16 bases between. The CDR3 runs 16 residues. Germline-derived CDR1 and CDR2 are SGHTA and FQGNSA. The CDR3 loop reads CASSLSGGGVDYGYTF. CDR3 coding DNA: TGTGCCAGCAGCTTATCGGGGGGAGGAGTTGACTATGGCTACACCTTC.

The J gene is TRBJ2-7, the V gene TRBV5-4; weak D call: TRBD1 (6 bases). Germline V gene data show CDR1 as SGHNT and CDR2 as YYREEE (reference sequence). The CDR3 totals 14 residues. The V gene lost 1 base and the J gene lost 2 bases, with 10 bases spanning the gap. This CDR3 reads CASSLLGQTYEQYF. The CDR3 DNA sequence: TGTGCCAGCAGCTTGCTTGGACAGACCTACGAGCAGTACTTC.

The chain has TRBV21-1 and TRBJ1-1; the listed D gene, TRBD1, was not tested against the DNA. TRBV21-1 is a pseudogene locus. The CDR3 is 16 residues long. CDR3 sequence: CASSKRGDNSHTEAFF. For the CDR3, the DNA is TGTGCCAGCAGCAAAAGAGGGGACAACTCTCACACTGAAGCTTTCTTT.

The chain recombines TRBV13 with TRBJ2-3; 7 bases match TRBD1. This CDR3 has 13 residues. V shed 6 bases and J 6 bases; nucleotides not matched to a gene: 6. The V gene's germline CDR1 is PRHDT and CDR2 FYEKMQ (reference sequence). CDR3 sequence reads: CASRPGGTDTQYF. DNA of the CDR3: TGTGCCAGCAGGCCAGGGGGAACGGATACGCAGTATTTT.

The rearrangement joins TRBV28 to TRBJ2-7; tentative D call: TRBD1 (6 bases). Germline values: CDR1 MDHEN, CDR2 SYDVKM. This CDR3 region has 13 residues. The ends were cut back, 10 bases at V and 3 bases at J, with 16 bases in the middle. CDR3 loop: CATADRSYYEQYF. CDR3 nucleotide sequence: TGTGCCACCGCTGACAGGAGTTACTACGAGCAGTACTTC.

Here the CDR3 DNA reads TGTGCCAGCACCCGAACCCGGGACAGTTTCTTTCTCAATGAGCAGTTCTTC. It is translated as CASTRTRDSFFLNEQFF. The chain employs TRBV28 and TRBJ2-1; 7 nucleotides match TRBD1. The CDR3 runs to 17 residues. V gave up 7 bases and J gave up 6 bases; unmatched junction bases: 18. The germline gives CDR1 MDHEN, CDR2 SYDVKM.

The V gene is TRBV10-3, the J gene TRBJ2-5, with 11 nucleotides matching TRBD2. This CDR3 has 16 amino acids. After removal of 5 bases from V and 4 bases from J, the junction contained 9 bases not matched to a gene. Germline CDR1 and CDR2: ENHRY and SYGVKD. CDR3 residues: CAISSRTSGSRETQYF. The CDR3 DNA reads as TGTGCCATCAGTTCCCGTACTAGCGGGAGTAGAGAGACCCAGTACTTC.

This chain joins TRBV27 and TRBJ1-3, with a tentative D call TRBD1 (5 bases). The CDR3 spans 16 residues. With 5 bases removed from V and 0 bases from J, the gap between germline ends came to 14 bases. In germline, CDR1 is MNHEY, CDR2 SMNVEV (reference sequence). The CDR3 DNA is TGTGCCAGCAGTGAGACAGCAGCAATCTCTGGAAACACCATATATTTT. This encodes CASSETAAISGNTIYF.

The rearrangement uses TRBV7-9 and TRBJ2-1; 7 bases line up with TRBD2. The CDR3 consists of 17 residues. Trimming took 5 bases from V and 5 from J; bases not matched to a gene: 15. The germline V gene has CDR1 SEHNR and CDR2 FQNEAQ (reference sequence). As DNA, the CDR3 is TGTGCCAGCAGCCCACAACTGGGGACTATAAACAACAATGAGCAGTTCTTC. This gives the protein CASSPQLGTINNNEQFF.

The gene calls are TRBV14 and TRBJ1-2, with unresolved D. The CDR3 extends over 15 amino acids. Trimming stripped 0 bases from V and 5 bases from J, with 13 bases between. The V gene's germline CDR1 is SGHDN and CDR2 FVKESK. The CDR3 DNA reads TGTGCCAGCAGCCAAGAAGTCAGCCAGCCTTATGGCTACACCTTC. This gives the protein CASSQEVSQPYGYTF.

The chain is built from TRBV10-2 and TRBJ2-7, with a weak D call TRBD1 (5 bases). The V and J ends lost 3 bases and 7 bases respectively, with 10 bases between them. CDR1 and CDR2 from the germline V gene are WSHSY and SAAADI. The CDR3 is 12 residues long. The CDR3 coding sequence is TGCGCCAGCAGTGACGCAGGGTGGGAGCAGTACGTC. This encodes CASSDAGWEQYV.

A single count supports this clone. This chain joins TRBV19 and TRBJ2-1; TRBD2 matches 9 bases. Germline loops: CDR1 LNHDA, CDR2 SQIVND (reference sequence). This CDR3 has 15 amino acids. After removal of 1 base from V and 7 bases from J, the junction contained 5 bases not matched to a gene. CDR3 sequence reads: CASSIVAGVVNEQFF. CDR3 DNA: TGTGCCAGTAGTATAGTAGCGGGAGTCGTTAATGAGCAGTTCTTC.

The gene calls are TRBV19 and TRBJ1-4; D remains unclear. In germline, CDR1 is LNHDA, CDR2 SQIVND (reference sequence). The V end lost 5 bases, the J end lost 14 bases, and 18 bases lay between the germline ends. The CDR3 has 13 amino acids. The DNA for the CDR3 is TGTGCCAGTAGTCAATCCATTGGAGTTCTGCTGTTTTTT. This codes for CASSQSIGVLLFF.

The chain has TRBV18 and TRBJ2-5; 10 bases line up with TRBD2. CDR3 size: 15 residues. V shed 0 bases, J shed 5 bases, and the junction held 3 bases outside the gene matches. Looked up from germline, CDR1 is KGHSH and CDR2 is LQKENI. The CDR3 protein is CASSPPGLALETQYF. CDR3 DNA sequence: TGTGCCAGCTCACCACCGGGACTAGCGCTGGAGACCCAGTACTTC.

Here the CDR3 reads CASSDYWETPYNEQFF. CDR3 bases: TGTGCCAGCAGTGACTACTGGGAGACCCCCTACAATGAGCAGTTCTTC. The gene calls are TRBV6-4 and TRBJ2-1; TRBD2 might be the D (5 bases). From germline, CDR1 is MRHNA and CDR2 SNTAGT. V was pared by 1 base and J by 2 bases, with 12 bases between. CDR3 length: 16 residues.

The chain has TRBV19 and TRBJ1-2, with D possibly matching TRBD1 (5 bases). CDR1 and CDR2 from the germline V gene are LNHDA and SQIVND (reference sequence). There are 14 residues in the CDR3. The V and J ends lost 3 bases and 4 bases respectively, with 12 bases between them. The CDR3 region has the DNA TGTGCCAGTAGTATCACGGGGCCTGGCTATGGCTACACCTTC. This codes for CASSITGPGYGYTF.

In DNA, the CDR3 is TGTGCCAGCAGTGAAGCTCCCGGGAATGGGCACGAGCAGTACTTC. It is translated as CASSEAPGNGHEQYF. The chain joins TRBV6-1 to TRBJ2-7; tentative D call: TRBD2 (5 bases). V was trimmed by 0 bases and J by 5 bases, leaving 14 bases between them. The germline V gene has CDR1 MNHNS and CDR2 SASEGT. This CDR3 has 15 amino acids.

The chain combines TRBV5-1 with TRBJ2-5, with TRBD1 matching over 9 bases. The CDR3 contains 15 residues. Trimming at V came to 4 bases and at J to 9 bases, leaving 13 bases not matched to a gene. CDR1 and CDR2 (germline): SGHRS, YFSETQ. The CDR3 loop is CASSPAGTGPRAQYF. The CDR3 DNA follows: TGCGCCAGCAGCCCCGCCGGGACAGGGCCTCGGGCCCAGTACTTC.

J is TRBJ2-3 and V is TRBV6-4; D uncertain. Germline loops: CDR1 MRHNA, CDR2 SNTAGT. The CDR3 spans 13 residues. Trimming stripped 0 bases from V and 2 bases from J, with 3 bases between. The CDR3 protein is CASSDSITDTQYF. The CDR3 DNA sequence: TGTGCCAGCAGTGACTCTATCACAGATACGCAGTATTTT.

V and J are TRBV5-6 and TRBJ2-5; a weak D match, TRBD2 (5 bases). Germline-derived CDR1 and CDR2 are SGHDT and YYEEEE. The CDR3 contains 14 residues. Trimming left V 0 bases short and J 4 bases short, with 10 bases between. The CDR3 DNA reads as TGTGCCAGCAGCTTGGGGGCGGGTGGAGAGACCCAGTACTTC. Encoded protein: CASSLGAGGETQYF.